The T cell receptor (beta chain) under discussion was sequenced for a study of T cell clonotyping in hematopoietic cell transplantation. Findings of the study overall: Without cell sorting, CD4 versus CD8 contributions remain unresolved. After transplant, recipient diversity fell while pathologically expanded clonotypes grew through day 180. Higher Inverse Simpson Index values in graft donor and pretransplant recipient predicted broader posttransplant TCR diversity.

The count of this clone is one. Its specificity is unknown. The method was immunoSEQ multiplex PCR; TCRdb's version includes in-frame clones alone and lacks a portion of them. The table has about 41,000 clones, approximately 95% seen once. Germline V gene sequence: CDR1 WSHSY, CDR2 SAAADI. Trimming removed 2 bases from V and 7 bases from J, with 5 bases in between. The CDR3 length is 12 residues. Sequenced: peripheral blood mononuclear cells. The clonotype comes from a man aged 30 to 39 in good health. Some clones in this sample may be carry-over from other donors' samples. V usage is TRBV10-2 and J usage is TRBJ2-2; D is ambiguous. The CDR3 bases are TGCGCCAGCAGTGAGGGGGACGGGGAGCTGTTTTTT. It specifies CASSEGDGELFF.